This TCR beta chain is drawn from a study of blood T cell repertoires in COVID-19. The table came from immunoSEQ multiplex PCR; TCRdb's copy has only in-frame clones and leaves some out. The sample lists about 310,000 clones, around 87% seen once, with 7.8% in the top ten. This CDR3 contains 16 residues. Germline V gene sequence: CDR1 LNHDA, CDR2 SQIVND (reference sequence). V dropped 3 bases and J dropped 7 bases, with 19 bases sitting between them. The chain combines TRBV19 with TRBJ1-5; tentative D call: TRBD1 (6 bases). The origin of this receptor is a woman in her forties or fifties who had recovered from COVID-19. The sample was peripheral blood. The CDR3 region is CASSIGGMGAGQPQHF. CDR3 nucleotide sequence: TGTGCCAGTAGTATTGGAGGCATGGGGGCAGGCCAGCCCCAGCATTTT. Together with reference TRBV19 and TRBJ1-5, the CDR3 gives the full variable domain: DGGITQSPKYLFRKEGQNVTLSCEQNLNHDAMYWYRQDPGQGLRLIYYSQIVNDFQKGDIAEGYSVSREKKESFPLTVTSAQKNPTAFYLCASSIGGMGAGQPQHFGDGTRLSIL.